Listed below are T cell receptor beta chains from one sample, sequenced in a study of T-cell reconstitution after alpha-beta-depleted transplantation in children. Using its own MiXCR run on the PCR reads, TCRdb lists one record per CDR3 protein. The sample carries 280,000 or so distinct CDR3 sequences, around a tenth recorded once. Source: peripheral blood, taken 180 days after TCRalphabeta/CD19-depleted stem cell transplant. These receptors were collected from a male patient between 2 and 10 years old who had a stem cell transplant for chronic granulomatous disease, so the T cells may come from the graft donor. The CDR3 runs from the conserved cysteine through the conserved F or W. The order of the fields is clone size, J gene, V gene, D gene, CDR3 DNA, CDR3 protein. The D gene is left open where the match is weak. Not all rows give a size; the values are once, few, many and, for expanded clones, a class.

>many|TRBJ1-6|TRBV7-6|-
TGTGCCAGCATCCCTTCCAGGGGCACCAATAATTCACCCCTCCACTTT
CASIPSRGTNNSPLHF
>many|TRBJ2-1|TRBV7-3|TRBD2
TGTGCCAGCAGCTTAATAGCGGGAGGGCCGAGATCCCCCTACAATGAGCAGTTCTTC
CASSLIAGGPRSPYNEQFF
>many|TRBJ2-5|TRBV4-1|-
TGCGCCAGCAGCCAAGAGGAAAGGACCCAGTACTTC
CASSQEERTQYF
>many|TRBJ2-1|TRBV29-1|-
TGCAGCGTAGGACTGCCACCCTACTCCTACAATGAGCAGTTCTTC
CSVGLPPYSYNEQFF
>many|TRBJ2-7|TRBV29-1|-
TGCAGCGTTCTGGGCGGTGGTTACGAGCAGTACTTC
CSVLGGGYEQYF
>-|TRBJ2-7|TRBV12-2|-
TGTGCAAGTCGCTTAGACGCAACGGGAGGGCCTACGTACGAGCAGTACTTC
CASRLDATGGPTYEQYF
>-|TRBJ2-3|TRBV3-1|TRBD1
TGTGCCAGCAGTTACGGGACAGGGGGCGCGTCAGATACGCAGTATTTT
CASSYGTGGASDTQYF
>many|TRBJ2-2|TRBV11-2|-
TGTGCCAGCAGCCCAAGTCTGGTATTGGCGGGACCGAACACCGGGGAGCTGTTTTTT
CASSPSLVLAGPNTGELFF
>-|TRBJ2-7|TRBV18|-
TGTGCCAGCTCACCACCGCAGGGCGTCTACGAGCAGTACTTC
CASSPPQGVYEQYF
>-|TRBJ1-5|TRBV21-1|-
TGTGCGAGCAGCAATTTCCCACCCCGGGACAGGGATGTTCAGCCCCAGCATTTT
CASSNFPPRDRDVQPQHF
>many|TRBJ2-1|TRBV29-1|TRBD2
TGCAGCGTGGAGGGTTCTGTCCGAGCGGGAGTTGTTTACAATGAGCAGTTCTTC
CSVEGSVRAGVVYNEQFF
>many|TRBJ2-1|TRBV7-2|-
TGTGCCAGCAGCCACGGTGGGTCTAGAGCGGGCAATGAGCAGTTCTTC
CASSHGGSRAGNEQFF
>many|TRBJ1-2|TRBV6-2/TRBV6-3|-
TGTGCCAGCAGCAACAGCCCAGGGATCTATGGCTACACCTTC
CASSNSPGIYGYTF
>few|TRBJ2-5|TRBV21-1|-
TGTGCCAGCAGCAAGGGGACTTCGGGACAGGGTTTTTACCAAGAGACCCAGTACTTC
CASSKGTSGQGFYQETQYF
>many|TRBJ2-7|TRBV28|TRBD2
TGTGCCAGCGCCAACCAAGGCATTATCGGGCGGGAGGGGAGACCCTACGAGCAGTACTTC
CASANQGIIGREGRPYEQYF
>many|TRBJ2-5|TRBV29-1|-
TGCAGCGTTGGGGAGTTCCAAGAGACCCAGTACTTC
CSVGEFQETQYF
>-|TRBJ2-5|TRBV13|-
TGTGCCAGCAGCCGAGTGAGCCAAGAGACCCAGTACTTC
CASSRVSQETQYF
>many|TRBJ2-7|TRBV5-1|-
TGCGCCAGCAGCTTGGCCGGGCAAAACTACGAGCAGTACTTC
CASSLAGQNYEQYF
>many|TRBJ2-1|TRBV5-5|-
TGTGCCAGCAGCTTCGAGACCGACAGAAGTGACAATGAGCAGTTCTTC
CASSFETDRSDNEQFF
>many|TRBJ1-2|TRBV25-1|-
TGTGCCAGCAGTGAATACAACTATGGCTACACCTTC
CASSEYNYGYTF
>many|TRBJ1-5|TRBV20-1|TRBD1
TGCAGTGCTAGGCCAAACAGGGGGCCTAGCAATCAGCCCCAGCATTTT
CSARPNRGPSNQPQHF
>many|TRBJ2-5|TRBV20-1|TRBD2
TGCAGTGCTCATGGACTAGCGGACTCACAAGAGACCCAGTACTTC
CSAHGLADSQETQYF
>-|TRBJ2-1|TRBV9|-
TGTGCCAGCAGGGGGGGAGAGGGAAATGAGCAGTTCTTC
CASRGGEGNEQFF
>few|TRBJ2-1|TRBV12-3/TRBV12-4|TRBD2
TGTGCCAGCAGTTTCCGGGGGGGGGTAAAGGCTGAGCAGTTCTTC
CASSFRGGVKAEQFF
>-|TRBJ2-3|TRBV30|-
TGTGCCTGGAGTGTAACCCGCACAGATACGCAGTATTTT
CAWSVTRTDTQYF
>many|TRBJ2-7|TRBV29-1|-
TGCAGCGTTGAAAGCCCCTCTTACGAGCAGTACTTC
CSVESPSYEQYF
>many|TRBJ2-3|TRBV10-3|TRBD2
TGTGCCATCAGTGAGAGACTAGCGCTTCGCACAGATACGCAGTATTTT
CAISERLALRTDTQYF
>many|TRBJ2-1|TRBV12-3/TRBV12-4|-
TGTGCCAGCAGTTTAGGTGTAGGGCTAGGATACAATGAGCAGTTCTTC
CASSLGVGLGYNEQFF